The following is a T cell receptor (beta chain) sequence with its context. Its antigen is not identified. The record originates from a study of monozygotic twins with inflammatory bowel disease. Whole-study findings and limits: Researchers reported no repertoire similarity difference between concordant and discordant twins, possibly from limited power. Fewer shared clonotypes with others were found in IBD patients than in healthy twins, especially with disease activity. Diversity of TCRbeta measured by inverse Simpson was lower in IBD patients than in healthy co-twins.

Per germline, CDR1 DFQATT and CDR2 SNEGSKA (reference sequence). This CDR3 spans 12 amino acids. For each CDR3 protein, TCRdb gives one entry from its re-call of the 5' RACE reads, without DNA. The sample table includes about 380,000 distinct CDR3 sequences. Sequencing used blood. The gene calls are TRBV20-1 and TRBJ2-5; lacking DNA, the TRBD1 call made by TCRdb goes unchecked. The receptor comes from a human donor with ulcerative colitis or Crohn's disease, or a healthy co-twin of an affected twin (not recorded which). Here the CDR3 reads CSASLVLGAQYF.